This T cell receptor beta chain was sequenced during a study of T-cell memory formation after mild COVID-19. About the research overall: The two donors had largely donor-specific TCR clusters.

MiXCR was run by TCRdb on the 5' RACE reads, yielding one entry per CDR3 protein. Of 260,000 or so distinct CDR3 sequences listed, 16% were seen once; the top ten hold more than 20%. With respect to this clonotype: Its specificity is not known.

Overall study results and limits: Nothing confirmed that second-wave clones peaking on day 37 were specific for SARS-CoV-2. Balance between CD4 and CD8 was seen in clones contracting day 15 to 85, and a CD4+ lean was seen in later expanders.

Trimming cost V 0 bases and J 3 bases, with 11 bases left between them. The CDR3 is made up of 16 amino acids. The germline CDR1 and CDR2 sequences are LGHDT and YNNKEL (reference sequence). The sequenced material came from PBMCs or a T cell subset sorted from them (not recorded which). The TCR was taken from a man between 18 and 29 years old who had mild COVID-19 (a few samples of this study predate the infection). Cell type and time point are not known. V usage is TRBV3-1 and J usage is TRBJ2-2; D unclear. The CDR3 is CASSQDRSRDTGELFF. The CDR3 DNA sequence: TGTGCCAGCAGCCAAGACAGGAGCCGTGACACCGGGGAGCTGTTTTTT.